This TCR beta chain appears in the sequencing data of a study of blood T cell repertoires in COVID-19. Study-wide context: Acute and convalescent COVID-19 samples came from the United States, Italy and Spain.

Per the original methods: Amplification from reference gene primers served as the basis for estimated nucleated cell counts. The method was immunoSEQ multiplex PCR; TCRdb's version includes in-frame clones alone and lacks a portion of them. V, J and clone size reflect that table, while D and trimming were determined from the DNA. Here the sample spans over 150,000 clones, about four fifths being singletons. Germline-derived CDR1 and CDR2 are MNHEY and SVGAGI. Trimming pared 7 bases from V and 1 base from J, leaving 16 bases between. The CDR3 runs 15 residues. The chain links TRBV6-5 to TRBJ2-5; maybe TRBD2 (7 bases). Material: peripheral blood. The clonotype originates from a man aged 18 to 30 with active or convalescent COVID-19. The CDR3 DNA is TGTGCCAGCATCCAAATTGGGGGGGCCCAAGAGACCCAGTACTTC. Protein: CASIQIGGAQETQYF.